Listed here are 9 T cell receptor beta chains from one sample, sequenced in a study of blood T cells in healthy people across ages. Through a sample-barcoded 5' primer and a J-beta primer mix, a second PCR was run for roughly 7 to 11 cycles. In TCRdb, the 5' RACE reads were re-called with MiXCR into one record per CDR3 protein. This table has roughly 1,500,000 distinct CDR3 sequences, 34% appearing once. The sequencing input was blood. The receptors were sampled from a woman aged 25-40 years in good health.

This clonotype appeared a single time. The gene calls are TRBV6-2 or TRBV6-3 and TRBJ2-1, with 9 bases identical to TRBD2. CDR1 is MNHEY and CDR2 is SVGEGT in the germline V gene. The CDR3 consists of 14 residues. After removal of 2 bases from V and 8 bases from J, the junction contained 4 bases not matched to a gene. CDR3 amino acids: CASSYAGGSYEQFF. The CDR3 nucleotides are TGTGCCAGCAGTTACGCGGGAGGGAGCTATGAGCAGTTCTTC.

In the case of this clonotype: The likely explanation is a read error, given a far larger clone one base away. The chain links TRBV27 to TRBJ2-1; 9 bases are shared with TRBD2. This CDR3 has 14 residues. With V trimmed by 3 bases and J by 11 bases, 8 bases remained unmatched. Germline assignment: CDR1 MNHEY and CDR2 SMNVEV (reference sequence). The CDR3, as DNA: TGTGCCAGCAGTTTGGGACTAGCAGATAATAAGCAGTTCTTC. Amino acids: CASSLGLADNKQFF.

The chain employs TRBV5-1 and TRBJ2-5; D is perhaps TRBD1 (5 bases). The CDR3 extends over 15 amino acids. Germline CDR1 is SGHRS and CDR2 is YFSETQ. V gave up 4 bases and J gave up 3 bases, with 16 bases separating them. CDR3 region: CASSEINQGKETQYF. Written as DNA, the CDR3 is TGCGCCAGCAGCGAGATTAATCAGGGTAAAGAGACCCAGTACTTC. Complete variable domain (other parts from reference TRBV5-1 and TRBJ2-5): KAGVTQTPRYLIKTRGQQVTLSCSPISGHRSVSWYQQTPGQGLQFLFEYFSETQRNKGNFPGRFSGRQFSNSRSEMNVSTLELGDSALYLCASSEINQGKETQYFGPGTRLLVL.

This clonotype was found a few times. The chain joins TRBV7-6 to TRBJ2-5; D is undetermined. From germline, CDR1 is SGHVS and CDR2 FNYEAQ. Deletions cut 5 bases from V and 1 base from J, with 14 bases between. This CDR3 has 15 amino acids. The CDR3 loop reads CASSGIGRIQETQYF. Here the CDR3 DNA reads TGTGCCAGCAGCGGCATCGGGCGGATCCAAGAGACCCAGTACTTC.

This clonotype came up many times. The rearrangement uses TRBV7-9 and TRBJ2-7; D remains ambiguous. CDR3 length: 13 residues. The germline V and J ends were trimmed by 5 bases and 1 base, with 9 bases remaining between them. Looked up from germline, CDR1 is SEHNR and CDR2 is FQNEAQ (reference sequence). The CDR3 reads CASSPTRSYEQYF. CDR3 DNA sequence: TGTGCCAGCAGCCCCACCCGGTCCTACGAGCAGTACTTC.

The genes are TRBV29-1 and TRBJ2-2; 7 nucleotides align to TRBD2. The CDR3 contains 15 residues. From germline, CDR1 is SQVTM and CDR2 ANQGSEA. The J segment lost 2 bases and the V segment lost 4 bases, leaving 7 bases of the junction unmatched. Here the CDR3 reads CSVGAPGLNTGELFF. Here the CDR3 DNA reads TGCAGCGTTGGCGCGCCGGGACTAAACACCGGGGAGCTGTTTTTT.

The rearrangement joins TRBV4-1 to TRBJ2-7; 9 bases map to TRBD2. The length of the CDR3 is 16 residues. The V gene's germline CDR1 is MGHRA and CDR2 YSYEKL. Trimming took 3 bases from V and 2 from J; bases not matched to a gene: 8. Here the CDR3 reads CASSQILSGRTYEQYF. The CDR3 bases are TGCGCCAGCAGCCAGATCCTTAGCGGGAGAACCTACGAGCAGTACTTC.

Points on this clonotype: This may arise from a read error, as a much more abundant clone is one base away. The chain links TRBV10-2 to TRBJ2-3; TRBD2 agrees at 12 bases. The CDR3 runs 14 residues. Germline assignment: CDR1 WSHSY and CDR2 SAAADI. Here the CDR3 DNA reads TGCGCCAGCAGTGTACTAGCGGGGGGAGATACGCGGTATTTT. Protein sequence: CASSVLAGGDTRYF.

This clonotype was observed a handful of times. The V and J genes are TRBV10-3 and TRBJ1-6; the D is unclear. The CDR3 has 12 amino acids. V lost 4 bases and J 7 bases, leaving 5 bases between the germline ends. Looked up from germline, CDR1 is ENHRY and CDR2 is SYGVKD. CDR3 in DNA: TGTGCCATCAGTGCCGGCAATTCACCCCTCCACTTT. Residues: CAISAGNSPLHF.